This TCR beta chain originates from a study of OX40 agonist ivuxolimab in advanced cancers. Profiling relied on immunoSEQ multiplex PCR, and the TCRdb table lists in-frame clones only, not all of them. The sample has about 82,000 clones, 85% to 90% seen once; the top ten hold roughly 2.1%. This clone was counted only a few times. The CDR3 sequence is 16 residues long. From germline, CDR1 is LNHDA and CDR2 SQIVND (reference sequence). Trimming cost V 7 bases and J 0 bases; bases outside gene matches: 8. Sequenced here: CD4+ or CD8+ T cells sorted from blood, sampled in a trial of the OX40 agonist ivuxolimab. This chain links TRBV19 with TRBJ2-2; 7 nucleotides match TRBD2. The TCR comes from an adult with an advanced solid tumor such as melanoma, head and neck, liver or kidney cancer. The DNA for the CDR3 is TGTGCCAGTACCCTAACTCTAGCGGCGAACACCGGGGAGCTGTTTTTT. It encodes CASTLTLAANTGELFF.